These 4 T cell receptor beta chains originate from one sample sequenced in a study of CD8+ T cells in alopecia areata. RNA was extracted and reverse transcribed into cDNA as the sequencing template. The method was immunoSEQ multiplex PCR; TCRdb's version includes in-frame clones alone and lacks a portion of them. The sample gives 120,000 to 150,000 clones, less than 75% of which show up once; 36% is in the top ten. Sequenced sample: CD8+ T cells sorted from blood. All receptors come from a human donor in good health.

The CDR3 nucleotides are TGCGCCAGCAGCAGCACAGATACGCAGTATTTT. Protein: CASSSTDTQYF. The chain uses TRBV5-1 and TRBJ2-3; unclear D gene. Trimming removed 4 bases at V and 0 bases at J, with 0 bases between. CDR1 and CDR2 from the germline V gene are SGHRS and YFSETQ. The CDR3 sequence is 11 residues long.

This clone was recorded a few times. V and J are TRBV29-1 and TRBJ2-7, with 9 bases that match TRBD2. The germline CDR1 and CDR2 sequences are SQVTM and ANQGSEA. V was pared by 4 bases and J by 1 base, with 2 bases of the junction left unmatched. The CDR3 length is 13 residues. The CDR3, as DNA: TGCAGCGTTGGTCTAGCGGGATCCTACGAGCAGTACTTC. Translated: CSVGLAGSYEQYF.

CDR3 bases: TGCAGCGACGAAGGGGGTCGGGGCTATGGCTACACCTTC. Amino acid sequence: CSDEGGRGYGYTF. This chain connects TRBV29-1 to TRBJ1-2; D is possibly TRBD1 (6 bases). V lost 7 bases, J lost 4 bases, and 16 bases lay in between. The CDR3 loop spans 13 amino acids. Germline CDR1 and CDR2: SQVTM and ANQGSEA.

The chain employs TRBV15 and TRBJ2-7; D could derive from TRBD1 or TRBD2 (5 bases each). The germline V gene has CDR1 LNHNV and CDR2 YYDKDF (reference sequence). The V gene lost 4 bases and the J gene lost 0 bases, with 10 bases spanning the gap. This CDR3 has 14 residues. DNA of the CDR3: TGTGCCACCAGCACCCGGGACGGCTCCTACGAGCAGTACTTC. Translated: CATSTRDGSYEQYF.